These T cell receptor beta chains were read from a single sample in a study of cytomegalovirus exposure and HLA in healthy donors. Data came from immunoSEQ multiplex PCR; TCRdb stores just in-frame clones and leaves some out. The table has roughly 100,000 clones, roughly 83% seen once. Sequenced: PBMCs. Receptors originate from a male donor in good health and CMV-seropositive. CDR3s include the opening cysteine and the closing phenylalanine or tryptophan. Fields, in order: CDR3 DNA, CDR3 protein, clone size, D gene, J gene, V gene. A D gene is named only where the DNA matches it firmly. The listing skips clone size in some rows; elsewhere it reads once, few, many or a size class.

TGTGCCACCACGCGGGAAAGCTCCTACAATGAGCAGTTCTTC | CATTRESSYNEQFF | - | - | TRBJ2-1 | TRBV5-6
TGTGCCAGCTCACCCACAGGGAACAATCAGCCCCAGCATTTT | CASSPTGNNQPQHF | - | - | TRBJ1-5 | TRBV18
TGTGCCAGCAGCGTAAGCGGGGGGGTCCCTTCGCCCAATGAGCAGTTCTTC | CASSVSGGVPSPNEQFF | once | TRBD2 | TRBJ2-1 | TRBV9
TGTGCCAGTAGCACACAGGGGAGCGCAGATACGCAGTATTTT | CASSTQGSADTQYF | once | TRBD1 | TRBJ2-3 | TRBV19
TGTGCCAGTAGTCTGACAGTTGCCAACTATGGCTACACCTTC | CASSLTVANYGYTF | - | - | TRBJ1-2 | TRBV19
TGTGCCGGGGGAGCGGGACAGGGATTGACAGATACGCAGTATTTT | CAGGAGQGLTDTQYF | - | TRBD1 | TRBJ2-3 | TRBV30
TGTGCCAGCAGTTCGCGGCTAGCGGGGTGGACCGGGGAGCTGTTTTTT | CASSSRLAGWTGELFF | - | TRBD2 | TRBJ2-2 | TRBV6-5
TGTGCCAGCAGTTACTCGAGAACAGGGACTGAAGCTTTCTTT | CASSYSRTGTEAFF | - | - | TRBJ1-1 | TRBV6-5
TGTGCCAGCAGCGTAAGTCAGGGGGACACTGAAGCTTTCTTT | CASSVSQGDTEAFF | - | TRBD1 | TRBJ1-1 | TRBV9
TGCAGCGTCAAACCCGGGGCGGGGGATGGCTACACCTTC | CSVKPGAGDGYTF | - | - | TRBJ1-2 | TRBV29-1
TGCGCCAGCAGCTTGGGGACACGGGGGGGCACTGAAGCTTTCTTT | CASSLGTRGGTEAFF | - | - | TRBJ1-1 | TRBV5-1
TGTGCCAGCTCACCACCTACCCTATACGAGCAGTACTTC | CASSPPTLYEQYF | - | - | TRBJ2-7 | TRBV18
TGTGCCAGCAGCGTACAGGGGGCCGATCAACCCCAGCATTTT | CASSVQGADQPQHF | - | TRBD1 | TRBJ1-5 | TRBV9
TGTGCCAGCAGTTACTCCTATAAGGGGTACAATGAGCAGTTCTTC | CASSYSYKGYNEQFF | - | - | TRBJ2-1 | TRBV6-5
TGTGCCAGCAGTTCGGGGACAGGAGGTAATTCACCCCTCCACTTT | CASSSGTGGNSPLHF | few | TRBD1 | TRBJ1-6 | TRBV6-5
TGTGCCAGCACCGACCAGGACTATGGCTACACCTTC | CASTDQDYGYTF | - | - | TRBJ1-2 | TRBV5-6
TGCGCCAGCAGCCAACTTCCAGGGCAGGGGGAGCCCTATAATTCACCCCTCCACTTT | CASSQLPGQGEPYNSPLHF | - | TRBD1 | TRBJ1-6 | TRBV4-1
TGTGCCAGCAGCTTTAGCCCGGGACAGGCCGCCGGCTACACCTTC | CASSFSPGQAAGYTF | - | TRBD1 | TRBJ1-2 | TRBV5-6
TGTGCCAGCAGCTCCCGAGGGGGAGTCACTGAAGCTTTCTTT | CASSSRGGVTEAFF | - | - | TRBJ1-1 | TRBV7-2
TGTGCCAGCAGCCAAGTAAATTACAATGAGCAGTTCTTC | CASSQVNYNEQFF | - | - | TRBJ2-1 | TRBV14
TGTGCCAGCAGTAGAAAGCCCAACACTGAAGCTTTCTTT | CASSRKPNTEAFF | - | - | TRBJ1-1 | TRBV6-5
TGTGCCAGCAGCCATGTTGGACAGGGTTACGAGCAGTACTTC | CASSHVGQGYEQYF | - | TRBD1 | TRBJ2-7 | TRBV14
TGTGCCTGGAGCCTAGACAGGGGGCATGGCTACACCTTC | CAWSLDRGHGYTF | - | TRBD1 | TRBJ1-2 | TRBV30
TGCGCCAGCAGCTCGGCGGGGCCCCACCAAGATACGCAGTATTTT | CASSSAGPHQDTQYF | - | - | TRBJ2-3 | TRBV5-1
TGTGCCAGCAGCCTAAGGACAGGAGGAGCTTTCTTT | CASSLRTGGAFF | - | TRBD1 | TRBJ1-1 | TRBV7-2
TGTGCCAGCTCCTTTAAGGGGGTCCGTATCGGGAATGAGCAGTTCTTC | CASSFKGVRIGNEQFF | once | - | TRBJ2-1 | TRBV28
TGTGCCTGGAGTCTTCCTGGACAGGGGGGCTCCTACGAGCAGTACTTC | CAWSLPGQGGSYEQYF | - | TRBD1 | TRBJ2-7 | TRBV30
TGCGCCAGCAGCCAGGGGACAGGGTACACTGAAGCTTTCTTT | CASSQGTGYTEAFF | few | TRBD1 | TRBJ1-1 | TRBV4-3
TGCGCCAGCAGCCAAGAAGGCGGGACCAATGGCTACACCTTC | CASSQEGGTNGYTF | - | - | TRBJ1-2 | TRBV4-1
TGTGCCTGGAATAAGGGGGCTGGCACTGAAGCTTTCTTT | CAWNKGAGTEAFF | - | TRBD1 | TRBJ1-1 | TRBV30
TGCGCCAGCAGCCAAGTTGGGAGTCCCTACGAGCAGTACTTC | CASSQVGSPYEQYF | - | - | TRBJ2-7 | TRBV4-1
TGTGCCAGCGAGGGACATAATAGCAATCAGCCCCAGCATTTT | CASEGHNSNQPQHF | - | - | TRBJ1-5 | TRBV6-4
TGTGCCAGCACCCCGGACAGTTACGAGCAGTACTTC | CASTPDSYEQYF | - | - | TRBJ2-7 | TRBV28
TGTGCCAGCAGTCTTACTAGCGGGGGGCCGTACGAGCAGTACTTC | CASSLTSGGPYEQYF | - | TRBD2 | TRBJ2-7 | TRBV27
TGTGCCAGCAGGATCCTTGGGGGGGCTCCTAGCACAGATACGCAGTATTTT | CASRILGGAPSTDTQYF | - | - | TRBJ2-3 | TRBV27
TGCGCCAGCAGTGAGGACAGCGACTATGGCTACACCTTC | CASSEDSDYGYTF | - | - | TRBJ1-2 | TRBV10-2
TGTGCTAGTGGTTTGGTACTAGGGCCCTCCTACAATGAGCAGTTCTTC | CASGLVLGPSYNEQFF | - | - | TRBJ2-1 | TRBV12-5
TGCAGCGTTGACAGGGGGAACACTGAAGCTTTCTTT | CSVDRGNTEAFF | - | - | TRBJ1-1 | TRBV29-1
TGTGCTAGCAGCTTAGAAGGGACAGTAGGAAACACCATATATTTT | CASSLEGTVGNTIYF | - | TRBD1 | TRBJ1-3 | TRBV7-7
TGTGCCAGTAGTCCACAGCAGGCCAGCACAGATACGCAGTATTTT | CASSPQQASTDTQYF | - | - | TRBJ2-3 | TRBV19
TGTGCCAGCAGCGATCGACAGGGGCGATACTCTGGGGCCAACGTCCTGACTTTC | CASSDRQGRYSGANVLTF | once | TRBD1 | TRBJ2-6 | TRBV9
TGCGCCAGCAGCTTGGGGCGGCCGTCCACAGATACGCAGTATTTT | CASSLGRPSTDTQYF | - | - | TRBJ2-3 | TRBV5-1
TGTGCCAGCAGCTTAGTCGGAAGGCGGGGGAATAGCAATCAGCCCCAGCATTTT | CASSLVGRRGNSNQPQHF | - | - | TRBJ1-5 | TRBV7-2
TGTGCCAGCAGCGTGGACATAAACACCGGGGAGCTGTTTTTT | CASSVDINTGELFF | - | - | TRBJ2-2 | TRBV5-4
TGCGCCAGCAGCTACCAGGGGCTCGATGAAAAACTGTTTTTT | CASSYQGLDEKLFF | - | - | TRBJ1-4 | TRBV5-1
TGTGCCAGCAGCCCGACGGGAAGCTCTGGAAACACCATATATTTT | CASSPTGSSGNTIYF | - | - | TRBJ1-3 | TRBV14
TGCGCCAGCAGTTCAGGTTGGGGCACCAACACTGAAGCTTTCTTT | CASSSGWGTNTEAFF | - | - | TRBJ1-1 | TRBV5-1
TGCAGCGTTGAAGATCGGGAGTTGCGAGATTCCTATGGCTACACCTTC | CSVEDRELRDSYGYTF | - | - | TRBJ1-2 | TRBV29-1
TGCGCCAGCAGCCAAGTAGCGGACGGGTTCTATGGCTACACCTTC | CASSQVADGFYGYTF | - | - | TRBJ1-2 | TRBV4-1